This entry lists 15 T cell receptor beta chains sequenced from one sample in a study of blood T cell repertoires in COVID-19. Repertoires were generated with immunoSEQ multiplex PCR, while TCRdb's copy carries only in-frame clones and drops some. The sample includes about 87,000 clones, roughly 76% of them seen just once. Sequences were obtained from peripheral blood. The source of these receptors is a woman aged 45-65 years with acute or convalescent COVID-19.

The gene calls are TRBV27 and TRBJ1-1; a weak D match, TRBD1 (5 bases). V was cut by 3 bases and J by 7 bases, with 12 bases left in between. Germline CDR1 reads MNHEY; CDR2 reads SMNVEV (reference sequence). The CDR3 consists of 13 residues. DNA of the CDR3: TGTGCCAGCAGTTTTTATACCCAGGGTGAAGCTTTCTTT. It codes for CASSFYTQGEAFF.

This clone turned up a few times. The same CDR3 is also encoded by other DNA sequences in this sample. The CDR3 nucleotides are TGTGCCAGTAGTATATGGGGGGGCACTGAAGCTTTCTTT. The encoded protein is CASSIWGGTEAFF. V gene TRBV19 combines with J gene TRBJ1-1; D is perhaps TRBD1 (5 bases). Per the germline V gene, CDR1 is LNHDA and CDR2 is SQIVND (reference sequence). The CDR3 is 13 amino acids. Trimming stripped 2 bases from V and 4 bases from J, with 8 bases between.

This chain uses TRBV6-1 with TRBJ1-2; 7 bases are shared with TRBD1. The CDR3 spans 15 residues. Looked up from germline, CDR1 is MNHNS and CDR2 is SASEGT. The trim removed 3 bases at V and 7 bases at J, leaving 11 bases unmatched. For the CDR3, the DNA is TGTGCCAGCAGTGAGGGACAGATGTATACGGGTGGCTACACCTTC. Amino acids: CASSEGQMYTGGYTF.

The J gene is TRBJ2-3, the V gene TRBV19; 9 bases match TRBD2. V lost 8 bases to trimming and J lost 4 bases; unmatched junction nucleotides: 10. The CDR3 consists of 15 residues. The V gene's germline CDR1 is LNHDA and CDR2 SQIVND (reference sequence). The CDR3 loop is CASATSAGGPDTQYF. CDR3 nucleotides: TGTGCCAGTGCGACTAGCGCGGGGGGGCCAGATACGCAGTATTTT.

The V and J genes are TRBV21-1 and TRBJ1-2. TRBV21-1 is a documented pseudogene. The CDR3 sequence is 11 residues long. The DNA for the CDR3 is TGTGCCACCACTAAAAGCTATGGCTACACCTTC. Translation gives CATTKSYGYTF.

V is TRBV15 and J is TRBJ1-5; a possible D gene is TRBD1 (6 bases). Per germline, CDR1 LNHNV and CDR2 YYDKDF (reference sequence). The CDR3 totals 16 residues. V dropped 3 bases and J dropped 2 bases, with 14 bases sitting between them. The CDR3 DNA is TGTGCCACCAGCAGTTTACAGGGTCTTGGCAATCAGCCCCAGCATTTT. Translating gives CATSSLQGLGNQPQHF.

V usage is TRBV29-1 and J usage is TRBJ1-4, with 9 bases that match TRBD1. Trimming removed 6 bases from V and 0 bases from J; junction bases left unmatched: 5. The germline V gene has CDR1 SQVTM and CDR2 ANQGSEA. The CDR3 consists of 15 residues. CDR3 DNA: TGCAGCGTGACAGGGGGTCATGCAACTAATGAAAAACTGTTTTTT. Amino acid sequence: CSVTGGHATNEKLFF.

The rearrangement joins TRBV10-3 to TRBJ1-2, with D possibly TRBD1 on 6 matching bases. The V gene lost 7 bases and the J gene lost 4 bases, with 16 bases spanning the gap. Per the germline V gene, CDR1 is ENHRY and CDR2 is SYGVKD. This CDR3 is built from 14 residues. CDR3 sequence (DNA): TGTGCCATCACTGAACAGGGCTCTAGCTATGGCTACACCTTC. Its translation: CAITEQGSSYGYTF.

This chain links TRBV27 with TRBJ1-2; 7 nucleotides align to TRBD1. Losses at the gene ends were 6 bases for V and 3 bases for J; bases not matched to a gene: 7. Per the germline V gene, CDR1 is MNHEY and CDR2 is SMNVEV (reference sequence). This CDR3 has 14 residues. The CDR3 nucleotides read TGTGCCAGCAGCAGAGGAGGGGGCGACTATGGCTACACCTTC. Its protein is CASSRGGGDYGYTF.

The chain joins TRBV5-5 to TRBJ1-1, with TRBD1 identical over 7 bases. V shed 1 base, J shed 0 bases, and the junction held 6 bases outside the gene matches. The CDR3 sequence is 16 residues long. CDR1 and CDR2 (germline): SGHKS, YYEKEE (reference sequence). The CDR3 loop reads CASSLTPTGVNTEAFF. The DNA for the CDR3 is TGTGCCAGCAGCTTGACCCCTACAGGGGTGAACACTGAAGCTTTCTTT.

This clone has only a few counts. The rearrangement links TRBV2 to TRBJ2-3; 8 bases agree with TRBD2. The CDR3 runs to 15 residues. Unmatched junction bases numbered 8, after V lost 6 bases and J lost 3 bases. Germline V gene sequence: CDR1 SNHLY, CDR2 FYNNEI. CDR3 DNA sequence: TGTGCCAGCAGGGATCCGGGGGGGGAGACAGATACGCAGTATTTT. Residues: CASRDPGGETDTQYF.

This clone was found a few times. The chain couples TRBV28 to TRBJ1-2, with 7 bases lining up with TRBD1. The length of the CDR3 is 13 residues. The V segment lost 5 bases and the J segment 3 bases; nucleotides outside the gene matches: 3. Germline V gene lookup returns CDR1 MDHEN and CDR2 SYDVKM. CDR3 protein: CASSAGQDYGYTF. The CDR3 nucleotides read TGTGCCAGCAGTGCCGGACAGGACTATGGCTACACCTTC.

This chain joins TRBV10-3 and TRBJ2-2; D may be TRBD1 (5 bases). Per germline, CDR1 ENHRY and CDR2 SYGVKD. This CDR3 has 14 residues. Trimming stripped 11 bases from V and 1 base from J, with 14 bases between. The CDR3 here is CALSSTGNTGELFF. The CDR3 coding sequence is TGTGCCCTATCAAGTACAGGGAACACCGGGGAGCTGTTTTTT.

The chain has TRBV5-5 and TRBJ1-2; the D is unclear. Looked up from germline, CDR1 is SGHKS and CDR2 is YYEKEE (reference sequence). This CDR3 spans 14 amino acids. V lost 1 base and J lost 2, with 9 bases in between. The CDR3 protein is CASSLSDKNYGYTF. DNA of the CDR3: TGTGCCAGCAGCTTGTCCGACAAGAACTATGGCTACACCTTC.

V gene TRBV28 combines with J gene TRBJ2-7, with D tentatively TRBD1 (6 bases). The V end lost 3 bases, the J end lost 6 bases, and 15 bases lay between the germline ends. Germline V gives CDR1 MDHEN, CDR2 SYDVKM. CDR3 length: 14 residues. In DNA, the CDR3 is TGTGCCAGCAGTTTGGGGGCGAGAACTCTCGAGCAGTACTTC. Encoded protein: CASSLGARTLEQYF.